Here is one T cell receptor (beta chain) with its context. The antigen is not known. The data originate from a study of blood T cells in healthy people across ages. PCR was performed a second time for about 7 to 11 cycles using a sample-barcoded 5' primer and a J-beta primer mix. One entry per CDR3 protein results from TCRdb running MiXCR on the 5' RACE reads. The table records about 780,000 distinct CDR3 sequences, about half of them present only once. Notes on the study in general: Per million T cells, the diversity of TCR beta decreased roughly linearly as age advanced.

Germline V gives CDR1 LGHDT, CDR2 YNNKEL (reference sequence). This CDR3 is built from 14 residues. Trimming took 1 base from V and 2 from J, leaving 9 bases between them. This sequence originates from a man at least 80 years old in good health. Sequencing was done on a sample of blood. This chain uses TRBV3-1 with TRBJ2-7; D is unresolved. The CDR3 region has the DNA TGTGCCAGCAGCCAAGGTTACAGCCCCTACGAGCAGTACTTC. Its translation is CASSQGYSPYEQYF.